The rows below give T cell receptor beta chains drawn from one sample of a study of blood T cells in healthy people across ages. TCRdb itself ran the 5' RACE reads through MiXCR, one entry per CDR3 protein. The profile shows about 1,600,000 distinct CDR3 sequences, around two fifths of them singletons. Sequencing was done on a sample of blood. These receptor sequences come from a woman under 30 in good health. Both conserved end residues are part of each CDR3. Fields, in order: clone size, V gene, D gene, J gene, CDR3 protein, CDR3 DNA. The D gene is left open where the match is weak. Clone size appears in some rows only: once, few, many, or a class for an expanded clone.

>.|TRBV4-2|TRBD2|TRBJ2-5
CASGQDRGRRGQETQYF
TGTGCCAGCGGCCAAGATCGGGGTCGGCGGGGGCAAGAGACCCAGTACTTC
>.|TRBV27|.|TRBJ1-1
CASSGSDRDRAFF
TGTGCCAGCAGTGGCAGCGATCGGGATAGAGCTTTCTTT
>few|TRBV27|.|TRBJ1-6
CASSSITGRNSPLHF
TGTGCCAGCAGTTCGATCACAGGGCGTAATTCACCCCTCCACTTT
>.|TRBV12-3/TRBV12-4|.|TRBJ2-1
CASILRPSYNEQFF
TGTGCCAGCATCCTGCGCCCTTCCTACAATGAGCAGTTCTTC
>.|TRBV5-1|.|TRBJ2-1
CASSLTRGSDEQFF
TGCGCCAGCAGCCTGACTAGGGGGAGCGATGAGCAGTTCTTC
>few|TRBV4-2|.|TRBJ2-1
CASSQDGALAYNEQFF
TGTGCCAGCAGCCAAGATGGCGCTCTAGCATACAATGAGCAGTTCTTC
>many|TRBV5-1|.|TRBJ2-1
CASSLGGGDGNEQFF
TGCGCCAGCAGCTTGGGTGGTGGGGACGGCAATGAGCAGTTCTTC
>.|TRBV7-9|TRBD1|TRBJ1-5
CASSSSGTGASSQHF
TGTGCCAGCAGCTCATCCGGGACAGGTGCCTCGTCCCAGCATTTT
>.|TRBV12-3/TRBV12-4|.|TRBJ2-7
CASSPPGWGGISYEQYF
TGTGCCAGCAGTCCCCCTGGATGGGGGGGCATCTCCTACGAGCAGTACTTC
>.|TRBV19|TRBD2|TRBJ2-1
CASSIFPSGSRLQGNEQFF
TGTGCCAGTAGTATCTTTCCTAGCGGGAGTCGGTTGCAGGGGAATGAGCAGTTCTTC
>.|TRBV28|.|TRBJ2-2
CASSFMAHTGGFGELFF
TGTGCCAGCAGTTTTATGGCCCACACTGGGGGGTTCGGGGAGCTGTTTTTT
>.|TRBV29-1|TRBD1|TRBJ2-7
CSVTGTDSYEQYF
TGCAGCGTAACCGGGACAGACTCCTACGAGCAGTACTTC
>few|TRBV4-1|TRBD2|TRBJ2-2
CASSQGLAGEGELFF
TGCGCCAGCAGCCAGGGACTAGCGGGAGAAGGGGAGCTGTTTTTT
>.|TRBV12-3/TRBV12-4|TRBD2|TRBJ2-7
CASSKRTSGGIYEQYF
TGTGCCAGCAGCAAAAGGACTAGCGGGGGGATTTACGAGCAGTACTTC
>few|TRBV12-3/TRBV12-4|.|TRBJ2-4
CASSVSDIQYF
TGTGCCAGCAGTGTTTCGGACATTCAGTACTTC
>few|TRBV28|.|TRBJ2-5
CASPPSAAISETQYF
TGTGCCAGCCCCCCTTCAGCAGCAATCTCTGAGACCCAGTACTTC
>.|TRBV6-5|TRBD2|TRBJ2-1
CASSSGTSGRGGEQFF
TGTGCCAGCAGCTCCGGGACTAGCGGGCGCGGGGGTGAGCAGTTCTTC
>.|TRBV28|.|TRBJ1-1
CASSLLHAGNTEAFF
TGTGCCAGCAGTTTACTCCACGCGGGGAACACTGAAGCTTTCTTT
>few|TRBV20-1|TRBD2|TRBJ2-5
CSASPSGGTHFQETQYF
TGCAGTGCTAGCCCTAGCGGGGGGACCCACTTCCAAGAGACCCAGTACTTC
>few|TRBV3-1|.|TRBJ2-3
CASSQVDSWSTDTQYF
TGTGCCAGCAGCCAGGTGGACAGCTGGAGTACAGATACGCAGTATTTT
>.|TRBV12-3/TRBV12-4|.|TRBJ2-7
CAISAPRIAGSYEQYF
TGTGCCATTTCCGCCCCCCGAATCGCGGGAAGCTACGAGCAGTACTTC
>few|TRBV20-1|.|TRBJ1-4
CSARGPRVDEKLFF
TGCAGTGCTAGAGGTCCCAGGGTCGATGAAAAACTGTTTTTT
>.|TRBV29-1|.|TRBJ1-1
CSSGGGQNTEAFF
TGCAGCTCAGGTGGGGGACAGAACACTGAAGCTTTCTTT
>few|TRBV28|.|TRBJ2-3
CASSPPAPDTQYF
TGTGCCAGCAGTCCCCCGGCGCCAGATACGCAGTATTTT
>.|TRBV20-1|.|TRBJ2-3
CSAKQAASTDTQYF
TGCAGTGCTAAACAGGCGGCTAGCACAGATACGCAGTATTTT
>.|TRBV7-9|TRBD1|TRBJ2-2
CASSPGQAGELFF
TGTGCCAGCAGCCCGGGACAGGCCGGGGAGCTGTTTTTT
>.|TRBV11-1|.|TRBJ2-7
CASSLVGRANEQYF
TGTGCCAGCAGCTTAGTCGGGCGGGCCAATGAGCAGTACTTC
>.|TRBV28|.|TRBJ2-7
CATDSPYEQYF
TGTGCCACGGACAGTCCGTACGAGCAGTACTTC
>many|TRBV10-3|TRBD2|TRBJ2-3
CAISAETSVADTQYF
TGTGCCATCAGTGCCGAGACTAGCGTGGCAGATACGCAGTATTTT
>.|TRBV9|TRBD2|TRBJ2-2
CASSVGARGRTGELFF
TGTGCCAGCAGCGTAGGGGCGCGGGGGAGGACCGGGGAGCTGTTTTTT
>.|TRBV4-2|.|TRBJ2-5
CASSQESVGLLKETQYF
TGTGCCAGCAGCCAAGAATCAGTGGGACTCCTGAAAGAGACCCAGTACTTC
>.|TRBV4-2|TRBD2|TRBJ2-2
CASSQATIAGITGELFF
TGTGCCAGCAGCCAAGCGACCATAGCGGGTATCACCGGGGAGCTGTTTTTT
>.|TRBV29-1|.|TRBJ2-7
CSVEGGGGSRPYEQYF
TGCAGCGTTGAAGGGGGAGGGGGATCGCGCCCCTACGAGCAGTACTTC
>few|TRBV20-1|TRBD1|TRBJ2-7
CSARGGTETYEQYF
TGCAGTGCTAGAGGTGGGACAGAGACCTACGAGCAGTACTTC
>few|TRBV13|.|TRBJ2-7
CASSFSTAYEQYF
TGTGCCAGCAGCTTCTCAACCGCCTACGAGCAGTACTTC
>few|TRBV20-1|.|TRBJ2-7
CSARDLSSSYEQYF
TGCAGTGCTAGAGATCTCTCGAGCTCCTACGAGCAGTACTTC
>.|TRBV9|.|TRBJ2-1
CASSTAGASNEQFF
TGTGCCAGCAGCACCGCGGGGGCGTCAAATGAGCAGTTCTTC
>.|TRBV4-1|.|TRBJ2-1
CASSQVFTSNNEQFF
TGCGCCAGCAGCCAAGTCTTCACCTCCAACAATGAGCAGTTCTTC
>.|TRBV6-1|.|TRBJ2-2
CASRKTRFWELFF
TGTGCCAGCAGAAAGACTAGGTTCTGGGAGCTGTTTTTT
>.|TRBV10-3|TRBD2|TRBJ2-1
CAIRTGTSGGEQFF
TGTGCCATCAGAACCGGGACTAGCGGCGGTGAGCAGTTCTTC
>.|TRBV5-1|TRBD2|TRBJ2-2
CASSLGPAGASNTGELFF
TGCGCCAGCAGCTTGGGCCCAGCGGGGGCCTCGAACACCGGGGAGCTGTTTTTT
>few|TRBV9|.|TRBJ2-7
CASSAEMAPYEQYF
TGTGCCAGCAGCGCAGAGATGGCGCCCTACGAGCAGTACTTC
>.|TRBV20-1|.|TRBJ2-3
CSIPGANKDTQYF
TGCAGTATCCCGGGAGCCAACAAGGATACGCAGTATTTT
>.|TRBV7-2|.|TRBJ2-3
CASSLRFSGTDTQYF
TGTGCCAGCAGCTTAAGGTTTAGCGGCACAGATACGCAGTATTTT
>.|TRBV3-1|TRBD2|TRBJ2-7
CASSPRGRLAGFSYEQYF
TGTGCCAGCAGCCCCCGCGGCCGTCTAGCGGGATTCTCCTACGAGCAGTACTTC